Below are 23 T cell receptor beta chains sequenced from a single sample in a study of blood T cell repertoires in COVID-19. Only in-frame clones appear in the TCRdb table, and some are missing; sequencing was by immunoSEQ multiplex PCR. The repertoire holds 40,000 to 65,000 clones, roughly 84% seen once, with approximately 12% in the top ten. What was sequenced was peripheral blood. The receptors derive from a man aged 65 to 79 with active COVID-19.

The rearrangement uses TRBV9 and TRBJ1-4, with 9 bases fitting TRBD1. The CDR3 runs to 17 residues. The germline gives CDR1 SGDLS, CDR2 YYNGEE. V trimming: 1 base; J trimming: 4 bases; junction bases outside the gene matches: 8. The CDR3 loop is CASSVRDRVQGNEKLFF. In DNA, the CDR3 is TGTGCCAGCAGCGTACGGGACAGGGTGCAGGGTAATGAAAAACTGTTTTTT.

The chain couples TRBV4-3 to TRBJ2-7; 7 bases align to TRBD1. This CDR3 region has 13 residues. The V gene's germline CDR1 is LGHNA and CDR2 YSLEER. The ends lost 5 bases at V and 3 bases at J; junction bases unmatched: 4. The CDR3 is CASSAYRGYEQYF. DNA for the CDR3: TGCGCCAGCAGCGCTTACAGGGGCTACGAGCAGTACTTC.

V and J are TRBV4-3 and TRBJ1-1; D uncertain. V lost 0 bases and J lost 5, with 10 bases in between. The length of the CDR3 is 14 residues. Per the germline V gene, CDR1 is LGHNA and CDR2 is YSLEER. The CDR3, as DNA: TGCGCCAGCAGCCAAGAGGGAGGTTTAACTGAAGCTTTCTTT. This gives the protein CASSQEGGLTEAFF.

The chain carries TRBV5-8 and TRBJ1-2; possible D gene TRBD1, 5 bases. Germline values: CDR1 SGHTS, CDR2 YDEGEE. Trimming left V 4 bases short and J 1 base short, with 20 bases between. The CDR3 runs to 17 residues. The CDR3: CASSRPGGTAFNYGYTF. CDR3 nucleotides: TGTGCCAGCAGCCGACCTGGAGGGACCGCCTTTAACTATGGCTACACCTTC.

The V and J genes are TRBV5-1 and TRBJ2-7, with 7 bases fitting TRBD1. The V gene's germline CDR1 is SGHRS and CDR2 YFSETQ. The CDR3 covers 15 residues. Trimming removed 4 bases from V and 6 bases from J; junction bases left unmatched: 13. CDR3 nucleotides: TGCGCCAGCAGCCTGGAGACAGGGATCTCTGTCGAGCAGTACTTC. It translates to CASSLETGISVEQYF.

In its sample, this clone ranks as medium-sized. This chain uses TRBV7-9 with TRBJ2-7; maybe TRBD2 (6 bases). Germline CDR1 SEHNR, CDR2 FQNEAQ (reference sequence). This CDR3 has 16 amino acids. V lost 1 base and J lost 7, with 20 bases in between. The CDR3 sequence: CASSLGAEGGRWEQYF. Here the CDR3 DNA reads TGTGCCAGCAGCTTAGGGGCGGAGGGAGGAAGGTGGGAGCAGTACTTC.

This clone appeared a single time. The rearrangement links TRBV5-6 to TRBJ2-7; TRBD1 agrees at 10 bases. V shed 4 bases and J 6 bases; nucleotides not matched to a gene: 16. The CDR3 length is 17 residues. CDR1 is SGHDT, CDR2 YYEEEE, per germline. This chain's CDR3 is CASSRSQLRTGGGEQYF. In DNA form, the CDR3 reads TGTGCCAGCAGCCGATCTCAGCTTCGGACAGGGGGGGGCGAGCAGTACTTC.

This clone was seen only a few times. The gene calls are TRBV24-1 and TRBJ1-2; no clear D gene. The CDR3 extends over 11 amino acids. The germline V gene has CDR1 KGHDR and CDR2 SFDVKD. V lost 3 bases, J lost 5 bases, and 3 bases lay in between. CDR3 in DNA: TGTGCCACCAGTGATCCGTATGGCTACACCTTC. Encoded protein: CATSDPYGYTF.

This chain links TRBV7-9 with TRBJ2-5; 10 bases fit TRBD2. The CDR3 is made up of 18 amino acids. V gave up 5 bases and J gave up 1 base; unmatched junction bases: 13. Germline V CDR1 and CDR2: SEHNR, FQNEAQ (reference sequence). The CDR3 DNA reads as TGTGCCAGCAGCCGCCCGGTTGCTAGCGGGGGTTTCCAAGAGACCCAGTACTTC. Protein sequence: CASSRPVASGGFQETQYF.

This sequence joins TRBV4-3 and TRBJ1-1; maybe TRBD1 (5 bases). Germline-derived CDR1 and CDR2 are LGHNA and YSLEER. The CDR3 has 15 amino acids. V lost 7 bases to trimming and J lost 5 bases, with 20 bases between them. CDR3 DNA sequence: TGCGCCAGCACCGGGGGGAGGGTTAGAGGAACTGAAGCTTTCTTT. This sequence encodes CASTGGRVRGTEAFF.

CDR3 DNA: TGTGCCAGTAGTATCCGGGACAGGGTTCGGAGCACTGAAGCTTTCTTT. It is translated as CASSIRDRVRSTEAFF. The rearrangement uses TRBV19 and TRBJ1-1; TRBD1 agrees at 9 bases. V dropped 3 bases and J dropped 4; count of bases not matched to a gene: 9. CDR3 length: 16 residues. CDR1 is LNHDA, CDR2 SQIVND, per germline (reference sequence).

This clone was detected once. The chain employs TRBV6-5 and TRBJ2-1; D remains ambiguous. Trimming removed 11 bases at V and 8 bases at J, with 16 bases between. The V gene's germline CDR1 is MNHEY and CDR2 SVGAGI. This CDR3 comprises 12 residues. In DNA form, the CDR3 reads TGTGCCGCTCAGGCAGTTTCCCATGAGCAGTTCTTC. Protein product: CAAQAVSHEQFF.

The chain uses TRBV4-1 and TRBJ1-2; D uncertain. The CDR3 contains 12 residues. The V end was cut by 0 bases, the J end by 7 bases, with 6 bases between. CDR1 and CDR2 from the germline V gene are MGHRA and YSYEKL. CDR3 amino acids: CASSQESRGYTF. CDR3 bases: TGCGCCAGCAGCCAAGAGAGCCGTGGCTACACCTTC.

This sequence joins TRBV5-1 and TRBJ1-1; 11 bases are a match to TRBD1. CDR1 and CDR2 (germline): SGHRS, YFSETQ. V lost 4 bases and J lost 5; bases outside the gene matches: 13. CDR3 size: 17 residues. In nucleotides, the CDR3 is TGCGCCAGCAGCACGGGCCGGGCCGGGACAGGGGGAACTGAAGCTTTCTTT. This sequence encodes CASSTGRAGTGGTEAFF.

The chain carries TRBV3-1 (or the pseudogene TRBV3-2) and TRBJ1-4; the match to TRBD1 covers 11 bases. The trim removed 4 bases at V and 0 bases at J, leaving 7 bases unmatched. CDR3 length: 18 residues. Germline V gene lookup returns CDR1 LGHDT and CDR2 YNNKEL (reference sequence). CDR3 amino acids: CASSRKDRGHATNEKLFF. CDR3 DNA: TGTGCCAGCAGCCGCAAGGACAGGGGGCATGCAACTAATGAAAAACTGTTTTTT.

The gene calls are TRBV5-6 and TRBJ1-2; TRBD1 matches at 9 bases. CDR3 length: 14 residues. V shed 2 bases, J shed 4 bases, and the junction held 3 bases outside the gene matches. CDR1 is SGHDT and CDR2 is YYEEEE in the germline V gene. CDR3 coding DNA: TGTGCCAGCAGCTTTACAGGGGGCCGCTATGGCTACACCTTC. It yields the protein CASSFTGGRYGYTF.

CDR3 sequence reads: CASSQTLGGTGELFF. The CDR3 region has the DNA TGTGCCAGCAGCCAAACCTTAGGGGGCACCGGGGAGCTGTTTTTT. This sequence joins TRBV3-1 (or the pseudogene TRBV3-2) and TRBJ2-2; maybe TRBD1 (6 bases). V was shortened by 2 bases and J by 4 bases, with 11 bases between the two germline ends. The CDR3 runs 15 residues. Germline V gene sequence: CDR1 LGHDT, CDR2 YNNKEL (reference sequence).

The V gene is TRBV6-5, the J gene TRBJ1-3; perhaps TRBD1 as D (6 bases). The CDR3 is made up of 13 amino acids. Trimming stripped 6 bases from V and 4 bases from J, with 10 bases between. Looked up from germline, CDR1 is MNHEY and CDR2 is SVGAGI. Here the CDR3 reads CASRGTLGNTIYF. CDR3 in DNA: TGTGCCAGCAGAGGGACACTAGGAAACACCATATATTTT.

The rearrangement links TRBV13 to TRBJ2-3, with 12 positions matching TRBD1. In germline, CDR1 is PRHDT, CDR2 FYEKMQ (reference sequence). V shed 0 bases, J shed 4 bases, and the junction held 5 bases outside the gene matches. The CDR3 sequence is 17 residues long. The DNA of the CDR3 is TGTGCCAGCAGCTTAGGTCCGGGACAGGGGGCCCCAGATACGCAGTATTTT. Translating gives CASSLGPGQGAPDTQYF.

Note on this clone: Within the sample, other DNA sequences also encode this same CDR3. The rearrangement links TRBV29-1 to TRBJ2-7; 9 bases match TRBD1. Germline lookup yields CDR1 SQVTM and CDR2 ANQGSEA. This CDR3 is built from 12 residues. CDR3: CSVHGQGNEQYF. The CDR3 coding sequence is TGCAGTGTTCATGGACAGGGGAATGAACAGTACTTC.

The V call is TRBV11-3, the J call TRBJ2-5; TRBD2 might be the D (6 bases). The germline gives CDR1 SGHNT, CDR2 YENEEA. V was shortened by 1 base and J by 5 bases, with 11 bases between the two germline ends. The length of the CDR3 is 14 residues. The CDR3 sequence is CASSLAIRGETQYF. The DNA for the CDR3 is TGTGCCAGCAGCTTAGCTATCCGGGGGGAGACCCAGTACTTC.

The CDR3: CSVEGGYRAGANVLTF. CDR3 coding DNA: TGCAGCGTTGAAGGGGGGTACAGGGCTGGGGCCAACGTCCTGACTTTC. V usage is TRBV29-1 and J usage is TRBJ2-6, with D possibly matching TRBD1 (6 bases). The CDR3 extends over 16 amino acids. Trimming shortened V by 1 base and J by 2 bases, and 12 bases separated the two germline ends. The V gene's germline CDR1 is SQVTM and CDR2 ANQGSEA.

The chain employs TRBV10-3 and TRBJ1-2; perhaps TRBD1 as D (6 bases). The CDR3 loop spans 13 amino acids. V was shortened by 2 bases and J by 4 bases, with 8 bases between the two germline ends. Germline lookup yields CDR1 ENHRY and CDR2 SYGVKD. The CDR3 sequence: CAISEVRGYGYTF. The DNA of the CDR3 is TGTGCCATCAGTGAGGTCAGGGGCTATGGCTACACCTTC.